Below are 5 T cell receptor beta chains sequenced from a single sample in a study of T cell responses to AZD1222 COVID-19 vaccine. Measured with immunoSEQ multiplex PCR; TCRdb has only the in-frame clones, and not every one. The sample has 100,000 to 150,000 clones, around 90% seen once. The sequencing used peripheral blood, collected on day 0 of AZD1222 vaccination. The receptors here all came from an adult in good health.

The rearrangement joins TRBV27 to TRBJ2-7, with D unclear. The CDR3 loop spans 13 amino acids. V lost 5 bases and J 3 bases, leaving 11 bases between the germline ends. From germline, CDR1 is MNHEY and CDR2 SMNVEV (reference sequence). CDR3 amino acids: CASSRRPNYEQYF. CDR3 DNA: TGTGCCAGCAGTCGAAGGCCAAACTACGAGCAGTACTTC.

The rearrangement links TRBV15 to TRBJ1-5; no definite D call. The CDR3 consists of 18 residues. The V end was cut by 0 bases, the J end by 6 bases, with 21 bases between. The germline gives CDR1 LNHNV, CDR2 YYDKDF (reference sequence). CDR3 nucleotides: TGTGCCACCAGCAGAGATACTCTCCACACGGGGAAAGGTCAGCCCCAGCATTTT. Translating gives CATSRDTLHTGKGQPQHF. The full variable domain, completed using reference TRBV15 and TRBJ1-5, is DAMVIQNPRYQVTQFGKPVTLSCSQTLNHNVMYWYQQKSSQAPKLLFHYYDKDFNNEADTPDNFQSRRPNTSFCFLDIRSPGLGDTAMYLCATSRDTLHTGKGQPQHFGDGTRLSIL.

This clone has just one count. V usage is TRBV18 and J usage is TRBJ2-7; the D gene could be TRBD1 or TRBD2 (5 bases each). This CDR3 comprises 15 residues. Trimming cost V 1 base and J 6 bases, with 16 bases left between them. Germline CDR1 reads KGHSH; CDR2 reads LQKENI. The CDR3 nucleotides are TGTGCCAGCTCACCACGAGGGCAGGGAATTAGCGAGCAGTACTTC. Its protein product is CASSPRGQGISEQYF.

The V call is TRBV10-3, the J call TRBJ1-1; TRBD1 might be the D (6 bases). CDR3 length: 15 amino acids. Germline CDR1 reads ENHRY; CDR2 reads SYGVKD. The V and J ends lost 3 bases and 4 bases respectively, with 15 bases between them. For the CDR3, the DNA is TGTGCCATCAGTGACTCTTTGGACAGCGGCACTGAAGCTTTCTTT. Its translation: CAISDSLDSGTEAFF.

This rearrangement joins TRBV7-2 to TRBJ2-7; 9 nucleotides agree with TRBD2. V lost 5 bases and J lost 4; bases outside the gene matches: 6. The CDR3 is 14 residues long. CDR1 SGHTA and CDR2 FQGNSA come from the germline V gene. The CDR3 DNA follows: TGTGCCAGCAGCATCGGACTAGCGTCTTACGAGCAGTACTTC. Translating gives CASSIGLASYEQYF.